Below, 21 T cell receptor beta chains from the same sample are listed, as sequenced in a study of vaccination effects on CD4 cells after COVID-19 (dated by TCRdb to 2021 to 2024). The ViraFEST assay stimulated PBMC with viral peptide pools and then used TCR sequencing to identify antigen-specific CD4+ T cell clonotypes by expansion. After more than nine days of culture, CD4+ T cells were isolated with the EasySep CD4+ T cell isolation kit. The antigens of these receptors remain unknown. The method was the immunoSEQ multiplex PCR assay. The table comes from immuneACCESS by way of TCRdb, which keeps in-frame sequences with V and J called. Part of the clones is missing from these tables; in studies checked, under half for an unresolved V gene and the rest for unknown reasons. Here the sample has approximately 15,000 clones; 76% occur a single time. About 25% of the sample is held by the ten biggest clonotypes.

The source was CD4+ T cells from PBMCs cultured with HCoV-229E spike peptides, collected before COVID-19 vaccination. Reading the label with the study, this specimen's cell subset or site is: HCoV-229E spike overlapping peptide pool stimulation. The receptors derive from a human donor who received a COVID-19 vaccine.

This sequence joins TRBV7-8 and TRBJ1-1, with D possibly matching TRBD1 (6 bases). The ends were cut back, 5 bases at V and 2 bases at J, with 27 bases in the middle. Germline V gene sequence: CDR1 SGHVS, CDR2 FQNEAQ. CDR3 length equals 19 residues. CDR3 DNA: TGTGCCAGCAGCCTCAACGGGACATCAACGAAGTTGGTTAACACTGAAGCTTTCTTT. It encodes CASSLNGTSTKLVNTEAFF.

The gene calls are TRBV2 and TRBJ1-5; D not resolved. Trimming took 2 bases from V and 6 from J, leaving 14 bases between them. This CDR3 spans 15 amino acids. Germline CDR1 is SNHLY and CDR2 is FYNNEI. The CDR3 nucleotides are TGTGCCAGCAGTGAATCTTTGGTCGAGTTTCAGCCCCAGCATTTT. It encodes CASSESLVEFQPQHF.

V and J are TRBV7-2 and TRBJ2-1, with TRBD2 matching over 10 bases. Germline V gives CDR1 SGHTA, CDR2 FQGNSA. The CDR3 has 16 residues. V was clipped by 5 bases and J by 4 bases; unmatched bases: 8. The chain's CDR3 is CASSPSRTSGYNEQFF. The DNA of the CDR3 is TGTGCCAGCAGCCCAAGCCGGACTAGCGGATACAATGAGCAGTTCTTC. Together with reference TRBV7-2 and TRBJ2-1, the CDR3 gives the full variable domain: GAGVSQSPSNKVTEKGKDVELRCDPISGHTALYWYRQSLGQGLEFLIYFQGNSAPDKSGLPSDRFSAERTGGSVSTLTIQRTQQEDSAVYLCASSPSRTSGYNEQFFGPGTRLTVL.

The V gene is TRBV28, the J gene TRBJ1-2, with D tentatively TRBD1 (6 bases). The germline CDR1 and CDR2 sequences are MDHEN and SYDVKM. There are 15 residues in the CDR3. Between the trimmed V and J ends, which lost 10 bases and 2 bases, there was a span of 20 bases. The CDR3 reads CATRRDTIYNYGYTF. DNA of the CDR3: TGTGCCACCCGACGGGACACAATTTACAACTATGGCTACACCTTC.

V and J are TRBV2 and TRBJ1-1, with 7 nucleotides matching TRBD1. The CDR3 covers 12 residues. J gave up 8 bases and V 5 bases, and 5 bases lay outside the gene matches. CDR1 is SNHLY and CDR2 is FYNNEI in the germline V gene. The CDR3 DNA reads TGTGCCAGCAGTTCAGGGGGATGGGAAGCTTTCTTT. Amino acids: CASSSGGWEAFF. The full variable domain, completed using reference TRBV2 and TRBJ1-1, is EPEVTQTPSHQVTQMGQEVILRCVPISNHLYFYWYRQILGQKVEFLVSFYNNEISEKSEIFDDQFSVERPDGSNFTLKIRSTKLEDSAMYFCASSSGGWEAFFGQGTRLTVV.

The V gene is TRBV19, the J gene TRBJ1-1; unclear D gene. Trimming stripped 3 bases from V and 1 base from J, with 6 bases between. CDR3 size: 13 residues. Per germline, CDR1 LNHDA and CDR2 SQIVND (reference sequence). The CDR3 is CASSIRQNTEAFF. CDR3 nucleotide sequence: TGTGCCAGTAGTATTCGGCAGAACACTGAAGCTTTCTTT.

This sequence joins TRBV9 and TRBJ1-2, with TRBD1 matching 10 bases. The CDR3 is 16 residues long. The J segment lost 4 bases and the V segment lost 4 bases, leaving 10 bases of the junction unmatched. Germline V CDR1 and CDR2: SGDLS, YYNGEE. CDR3 sequence (DNA): TGTGCCAGCAGCTCCCAGGGACAGGGGAACCTCTATGGCTACACCTTC. Translating it yields CASSSQGQGNLYGYTF.

The chain links TRBV27 to TRBJ1-1; no definite D call. The germline V gene has CDR1 MNHEY and CDR2 SMNVEV (reference sequence). The CDR3 length is 13 residues. V was trimmed by 4 bases and J by 0 bases, leaving 6 bases between them. The CDR3 nucleotides read TGTGCCAGCAGTTCCCCTCTGAACACTGAAGCTTTCTTT. This encodes CASSSPLNTEAFF.

The chain recombines TRBV5-1 with TRBJ1-2; TRBD1 matches 9 bases. J was trimmed by 7 bases and V by 0 bases; bases with no gene match: 4. Germline lookup yields CDR1 SGHRS and CDR2 YFSETQ. The CDR3 totals 14 residues. The CDR3 sequence is CASSLDRGLIGYTF. The CDR3 region has the DNA TGCGCCAGCAGCTTGGACAGGGGGCTTATTGGCTACACCTTC.

The chain employs TRBV3-1 (or the pseudogene TRBV3-2) and TRBJ1-2; no definite D call. The V gene lost 0 bases and the J gene lost 0 bases, with 8 bases spanning the gap. Germline V gene data show CDR1 as LGHDT and CDR2 as YNNKEL (reference sequence). The CDR3 is 15 residues long. The chain's CDR3 is CASSQDWTTNYGYTF. For the CDR3, the DNA is TGTGCCAGCAGCCAAGATTGGACGACTAACTATGGCTACACCTTC.

The chain employs TRBV7-8 and TRBJ1-2; a possible D gene is TRBD1 (5 bases). This CDR3 contains 16 residues. From germline, CDR1 is SGHVS and CDR2 FQNEAQ. Trimming pared 5 bases from V and 7 bases from J, leaving 23 bases between. The CDR3 reads CASSLPGAGTTSGYTF. CDR3 DNA: TGTGCCAGCAGCCTCCCAGGAGCAGGGACTACCTCTGGCTACACCTTC.

The gene calls are TRBV28 and TRBJ1-2; D is undetermined. This CDR3 contains 14 residues. V was shortened by 8 bases and J by 4 bases, with 17 bases between the two germline ends. Germline CDR1 MDHEN, CDR2 SYDVKM. CDR3 bases: TGTGCCAGCCTCAAGGGTAGGGCTCTCTATGGCTACACCTTC. This translates into CASLKGRALYGYTF.

The J gene is TRBJ2-5, the V gene TRBV19, with D perhaps matching TRBD2 (5 bases). Germline CDR1 reads LNHDA; CDR2 reads SQIVND (reference sequence). CDR3 size: 14 residues. Between the trimmed V and J ends, which lost 9 bases and 5 bases, there was a span of 19 bases. CDR3 bases: TGTGCCAGCAGCCCCCTCCAAGGGAGTGAGACCCAGTACTTC. Translation: CASSPLQGSETQYF.

The V gene is TRBV5-1, the J gene TRBJ2-2; 9 positions match TRBD2. From germline, CDR1 is SGHRS and CDR2 YFSETQ. V trimming: 3 bases; J trimming: 2 bases; junction bases outside the gene matches: 2. The CDR3 sequence is 15 residues long. CDR3 protein: CASSWTSDNTGELFF. The CDR3, as DNA: TGCGCCAGCAGCTGGACTAGCGATAACACCGGGGAGCTGTTTTTT.

V is TRBV2 and J is TRBJ2-5; the match to TRBD1 covers 7 bases. This CDR3 has 13 amino acids. In germline, CDR1 is SNHLY, CDR2 FYNNEI. V lost 0 bases, J lost 8 bases, and 3 bases stayed unmatched. CDR3 sequence (DNA): TGTGCCAGCAGTGAAGCAGGGGGCGCCACCCAGTACTTC. Translated, it gives CASSEAGGATQYF.

In this sample, this clone turned up a few times. The chain recombines TRBV18 with TRBJ1-2; 7 nucleotides line up with TRBD1. Unmatched junction bases numbered 1, after V lost 3 bases and J lost 0 bases. Germline lookup yields CDR1 KGHSH and CDR2 LQKENI. The CDR3 contains 14 residues. CDR3 region: CASSPGQTNYGYTF. The CDR3 DNA follows: TGTGCCAGCTCACCGGGACAGACTAACTATGGCTACACCTTC.

This chain links TRBV19 with TRBJ1-1, with D tentatively TRBD1 (6 bases). There are 14 residues in the CDR3. The ends were cut back, 3 bases at V and 4 bases at J, with 12 bases in the middle. From germline, CDR1 is LNHDA and CDR2 SQIVND (reference sequence). CDR3 DNA: TGTGCCAGTAGTATGATAGGGGGTACCACTGAAGCTTTCTTT. It specifies CASSMIGGTTEAFF.

The rearrangement uses TRBV11-1 and TRBJ2-3, with 8 positions matching TRBD1. CDR3 size: 14 residues. Germline loops: CDR1 SGHAT, CDR2 FQDESV (reference sequence). V was pared by 5 bases and J by 3 bases, with 4 bases of the junction left unmatched. The CDR3 DNA is TGTGCCAGCAGCCGGACAGGGAGAACAGATACGCAGTATTTT. Amino acid sequence: CASSRTGRTDTQYF.

This clone occurred a few times. The gene calls are TRBV30 and TRBJ1-1, with 11 nucleotides matching TRBD1. Per the germline V gene, CDR1 is GTSNPN and CDR2 is SVGIG (reference sequence). The junction had 16 bases not matched to a gene; V was cut back by 4 bases and J by 9 bases. The CDR3 has 16 amino acids. As DNA, the CDR3 is TGTGCCTGGATGACTTTCCCGGGACAGGGGGTGGGAAAAGCTTTCTTT. Protein product: CAWMTFPGQGVGKAFF.

This rearrangement joins TRBV5-6 to TRBJ1-3; 11 bases line up with TRBD1. There are 17 residues in the CDR3. V was pared by 2 bases and J by 2 bases, with 6 bases of the junction left unmatched. Germline-derived CDR1 and CDR2 are SGHDT and YYEEEE. CDR3 nucleotides: TGTGCCAGCAGCTTTTTACCGGGACAGGGGGCTGGAAACACCATATATTTT. It yields the protein CASSFLPGQGAGNTIYF. Full variable domain (outside the CDR3, taken from reference TRBV5-6 and TRBJ1-3): DAGVTQSPTHLIKTRGQQVTLRCSPKSGHDTVSWYQQALGQGPQFIFQYYEEEERQRGNFPDRFSGHQFPNYSSELNVNALLLGDSALYLCASSFLPGQGAGNTIYFGEGSWLTVV.

The V call is TRBV20-1, the J call TRBJ2-2; no clear D gene. V was cut by 3 bases and J by 8 bases, with 7 bases left in between. The germline V gene encodes CDR1 DFQATT and CDR2 SNEGSKA (reference sequence). This CDR3 has 11 residues. The CDR3: CSASHVGELFF. CDR3 sequence (DNA): TGCAGTGCTAGTCACGTAGGGGAGCTGTTTTTT.